Listed here are 23 T cell receptor beta chains from one sample, sequenced in a study of CD8 T cells in ankylosing spondylitis (dated by TCRdb to 2016 to 2017). Libraries came from 5' RACE. Instrument on record: Illumina HiSeq 2500. TCRdb's own reprocessing of the public reads used fastp at Q25 and MiXCR and kept productive beta chains. Entries that share a CDR3 protein sequence are merged under the most common genes and DNA. Within this sample are about 220,000 distinct CDR3 sequences, with roughly a tenth of them counted one time only. The leading ten clones occupy under 25% of the sample. The specimen was blood, either unsorted or a sorted T cell fraction (not recorded which). Source of these receptors: a male donor with ankylosing spondylitis or in good health (not recorded which).

At least ten counts were recorded for this clonotype. V is TRBV5-1 and J is TRBJ1-3, with D possibly TRBD1 on 6 matching bases. CDR3 length: 16 residues. Between the trimmed V and J ends, which lost 0 bases and 3 bases, there was a span of 13 bases. Germline assignment: CDR1 SGHRS and CDR2 YFSETQ. CDR3: CASSLDPGANGNTIYF. The CDR3 bases are TGCGCCAGCAGCTTGGATCCGGGGGCGAATGGAAACACCATATATTTT. The whole variable domain, remainder taken from reference TRBV5-1 and TRBJ1-3, is KAGVTQTPRYLIKTRGQQVTLSCSPISGHRSVSWYQQTPGQGLQFLFEYFSETQRNKGNFPGRFSGRQFSNSRSEMNVSTLELGDSALYLCASSLDPGANGNTIYFGEGSWLTVV.

This clonotype was seen ten or more times. V usage is TRBV11-2 and J usage is TRBJ2-7; 11 bases align to TRBD2. After removal of 0 bases from V and 0 bases from J, the junction contained 4 bases not matched to a gene. This CDR3 spans 17 amino acids. Germline V CDR1 and CDR2: SGHAT, FQNNGV. The CDR3 nucleotides are TGTGCCAGCAGCTTAGATTTAGCGGGGGGGGTCTCCTACGAGCAGTACTTC. Protein product: CASSLDLAGGVSYEQYF.

This clonotype was detected many times. The CDR3 coding sequence is TGTGCCATCACCCGGACAGAGACTAGCACAGATACGCAGTATTTT. Its protein product is CAITRTETSTDTQYF. The J gene is TRBJ2-3, the V gene TRBV10-3; tentative D call: TRBD1 (6 bases). CDR1 and CDR2 (germline): ENHRY, SYGVKD. This CDR3 comprises 15 residues. V shed 7 bases and J shed 0 bases, with 14 bases lying between them.

This clonotype has a count of ten or more. The CDR3 nucleotides are TGTGCCAGCAGCTCAGGGACAGGGATCTACAATGAGCAGTTCTTC. Translating gives CASSSGTGIYNEQFF. The chain employs TRBV7-3 and TRBJ2-1; 9 nucleotides align to TRBD1. This CDR3 is built from 15 residues. The V segment lost 4 bases and the J segment 3 bases; nucleotides outside the gene matches: 4. The V gene's germline CDR1 is SGHTA and CDR2 FQGTGA.

This clonotype was detected many times. V and J are TRBV20-1 and TRBJ2-1; D is unclear. Germline loops: CDR1 DFQATT, CDR2 SNEGSKA (reference sequence). This CDR3 has 12 residues. CDR3 sequence reads: CSAEGSYNEQFF. DNA for the CDR3: TGCAGCGCTGAAGGCTCCTACAATGAGCAGTTCTTC.

This clonotype was found many times. The chain employs TRBV7-8 and TRBJ1-3; the D is unclear. Trimming took off 2 bases at V and 2 bases at J, with 7 bases between the two ends. CDR1 is SGHVS, CDR2 FQNEAQ, per germline. The CDR3 consists of 14 residues. The CDR3 sequence: CASSLNAAGNTIYF. DNA of the CDR3: TGTGCCAGCAGCTTAAATGCGGCTGGAAACACCATATATTTT.

This clonotype was counted at least ten times. The V gene is TRBV20-1, the J gene TRBJ2-7; TRBD1 agrees at 10 bases. This CDR3 is 16 amino acids long. Germline CDR1 reads DFQATT; CDR2 reads SNEGSKA (reference sequence). V was clipped by 1 base and J by 2 bases; unmatched bases: 8. The CDR3 loop reads CSARGGQGSPPYEQYF. The CDR3 DNA reads as TGCAGTGCTAGAGGGGGACAGGGGTCTCCTCCCTACGAGCAGTACTTC.

At least ten counts were recorded for this clonotype. The rearrangement links TRBV7-6 to TRBJ2-7, with D perhaps TRBD1 (6 bases). This CDR3 contains 14 residues. The V gene's germline CDR1 is SGHVS and CDR2 FNYEAQ. V was trimmed by 4 bases and J by 0 bases, leaving 10 bases between them. The CDR3 DNA follows: TGTGCCAGCAGCTCCACAGGGAACTCCTACGAGCAGTACTTC. This translates into CASSSTGNSYEQYF.

This clonotype was seen more than once but under ten times. It may be a read error: a sequence one base away is much more abundant. The V and J genes are TRBV6-5 and TRBJ2-7; D ambiguous. CDR3 size: 11 residues. Germline V gene sequence: CDR1 MNHEY, CDR2 SVGAGI. The CDR3 region is CASSYGYEQSF. The CDR3 region has the DNA TGTGCCAGCAGTTACGGGTACGAGCAGTCCTTC.

The sample holds a few counts of this clonotype. This chain links TRBV18 with TRBJ1-1; 7 bases match TRBD1. This CDR3 is 21 amino acids long. The germline CDR1 and CDR2 sequences are KGHSH and LQKENI. The V and J ends lost 2 bases and 1 base, in that order; junction bases with no gene match: 22. In nucleotides, the CDR3 is TGTGCCAGCTCACCAACCATGGTAAATCGGGACAGTCGGGGGGGGAACACTGAAGCTTTCTTT. It encodes CASSPTMVNRDSRGGNTEAFF.

This clonotype was picked up many times. The genes are TRBV20-1 and TRBJ2-3, with 9 bases aligning to TRBD2. V was pared by 6 bases and J by 8 bases, with 12 bases of the junction left unmatched. Germline loops: CDR1 DFQATT, CDR2 SNEGSKA (reference sequence). CDR3 size: 14 residues. CDR3 in amino acids: CSAGGGSGGVTQYF. DNA of the CDR3: TGCAGTGCCGGAGGGGGTAGCGGGGGAGTTACGCAGTATTTT.

This clonotype was seen a handful of times. The genes are TRBV4-1 and TRBJ1-2; TRBD1 matches at 11 bases. V shed 4 bases, J shed 8 bases, and the junction held 12 bases outside the gene matches. The CDR3 has 16 amino acids. In germline, CDR1 is MGHRA, CDR2 YSYEKL. The CDR3 nucleotides are TGCGCCAGCAGCCGGAGCTCGGACAGGGGGCTTGGGGGCTACACCTTC. Translation gives CASSRSSDRGLGGYTF.

This clonotype was found a few times. The chain recombines TRBV6-5 with TRBJ1-1, with TRBD1 matching 9 bases. The germline V gene encodes CDR1 MNHEY and CDR2 SVGAGI. This CDR3 is 16 amino acids long. With 0 bases clipped from V and 3 bases from J, the junction kept 5 bases outside the gene matches. DNA for the CDR3: TGTGCCAGCAGTTACTCGAGGGGGACAGGGCACACTGAAGCTTTCTTT. Translation gives CASSYSRGTGHTEAFF.

Many counts were recorded for this clonotype. The chain links TRBV28 to TRBJ1-1; 8 bases align to TRBD1. The CDR3 has 15 amino acids. The V gene end was trimmed by 6 bases and the J gene end by 4 bases; junction bases not matched to a gene: 10. Germline CDR1 reads MDHEN; CDR2 reads SYDVKM. As DNA, the CDR3 is TGTGCCAGCAGCAGAGGACAGGGAGCGAGCACTGAAGCTTTCTTT. Encoded protein: CASSRGQGASTEAFF.

The genes are TRBV5-5 and TRBJ1-1; no definite D call. Trimming removed 3 bases from V and 2 bases from J, with 11 bases in between. CDR1 is SGHKS, CDR2 YYEKEE, per germline (reference sequence). The CDR3 spans 14 residues. The CDR3, as DNA: TGTGCCAGCAGCTCCGGGTTGGGAAACACTGAAGCTTTCTTT. It is translated as CASSSGLGNTEAFF.

The table lists this clonotype with many counts. The chain uses TRBV10-3 and TRBJ1-1; tentative D call: TRBD1 (6 bases). Trimming stripped 11 bases from V and 1 base from J, with 14 bases between. Germline assignment: CDR1 ENHRY and CDR2 SYGVKD. The CDR3 length is 13 residues. In DNA, the CDR3 is TGTGCCTCCGGCTTGGGGGCGAACACTGAAGCTTTCTTT. It encodes CASGLGANTEAFF.

The sample holds a few counts of this clonotype. This chain links TRBV7-2 with TRBJ2-6; 9 positions match TRBD1. V lost 2 bases, J lost 0 bases, and 14 bases stayed unmatched. CDR1 is SGHTA and CDR2 is FQGNSA in the germline V gene. This CDR3 region has 21 residues. The CDR3 here is CASSLSTTGGELNSGANVLTF. CDR3 in DNA: TGTGCCAGCAGCTTATCGACCACAGGGGGCGAGTTGAACTCTGGGGCCAACGTCCTGACTTTC.

This clonotype was seen a handful of times. The chain recombines TRBV7-3 with TRBJ2-6; no clear D gene. Per germline, CDR1 SGHTA and CDR2 FQGTGA. The CDR3 is 13 residues long. V lost 3 bases and J 13 bases, leaving 13 bases between the germline ends. Here the CDR3 DNA reads TGTGCCAGCAGCTTCCAGCAGGCCGGGGTCCTGACTTTC. Protein: CASSFQQAGVLTF.

This clonotype has only a few counts. The chain combines TRBV3-1 with TRBJ2-5; no definite D call. V lost 3 bases, J lost 6 bases, and 8 bases lay in between. There are 12 residues in the CDR3. In germline, CDR1 is LGHDT, CDR2 YNNKEL (reference sequence). CDR3 loop: CASSQKDQTQYF. For the CDR3, the DNA is TGTGCCAGCAGCCAGAAGGACCAGACCCAGTACTTC.

This clonotype was detected many times. The chain carries TRBV5-1 and TRBJ2-3; either TRBD1 or TRBD2 may supply D (5 bases each). Trimming pared 3 bases from V and 0 bases from J, leaving 11 bases between. The length of the CDR3 is 15 residues. CDR1 is SGHRS and CDR2 is YFSETQ in the germline V gene. In DNA, the CDR3 is TGCGCCAGCAGCTGGGGCCGGGACAGCACAGATACGCAGTATTTT. Its translation is CASSWGRDSTDTQYF.

This clonotype has a count of ten or more. This sequence joins TRBV24-1 and TRBJ1-5, with a tentative D call TRBD1 (5 bases). This CDR3 contains 12 residues. Trimming took 3 bases from V and 8 from J, leaving 7 bases between them. Germline CDR1 and CDR2: KGHDR and SFDVKD. The DNA for the CDR3 is TGTGCCACCAGTGATGTGGGGGAGCCCCAGCATTTT. It encodes CATSDVGEPQHF.

The chain uses TRBV14 and TRBJ1-2, with 7 bases lining up with TRBD1. This CDR3 contains 15 residues. From germline, CDR1 is SGHDN and CDR2 FVKESK. V shed 2 bases, J shed 2 bases, and the junction held 5 bases outside the gene matches. The CDR3 DNA is TGTGCCAGCAGCCAAATTCCGGGACAGAACTATGGCTACACCTTC. Encoded protein: CASSQIPGQNYGYTF.

This clonotype occurred many times. The chain is built from TRBV9 and TRBJ1-1, with D possibly being TRBD1 (6 bases). There are 14 residues in the CDR3. Germline lookup yields CDR1 SGDLS and CDR2 YYNGEE. Trimming shortened V by 4 bases and J by 6 bases, and 16 bases separated the two germline ends. The CDR3 spells CASSPGADWAEAFF. Here the CDR3 DNA reads TGTGCCAGCAGCCCGGGGGCAGATTGGGCTGAAGCTTTCTTT.